Listed here are 16 T cell receptor beta chains from one sample, sequenced in a study of PD-1 blockade in classical Hodgkin lymphoma. All patients relapsed after autologous stem cell transplantation, and brentuximab vedotin exposure varied. The table came from immunoSEQ multiplex PCR; TCRdb's copy has only in-frame clones and leaves some out. The sample includes around 13,000 clones, 65% to 85% seen only once; the top ten take around 24%. The sequenced sample was peripheral blood mononuclear cells (PBMCs), obtained at baseline. These receptors came from a human donor with classical Hodgkin lymphoma.

This chain connects TRBV28 to TRBJ2-2, with D perhaps being TRBD1 or TRBD2 (5 bases each). The CDR3 spans 12 residues. Germline V gives CDR1 MDHEN, CDR2 SYDVKM. Trimming removed 6 bases at V and 6 bases at J, with 8 bases between. The CDR3 sequence: CASRLGAGELFF. CDR3 nucleotides: TGTGCCAGCAGATTGGGGGCCGGGGAGCTGTTTTTT.

The chain links TRBV19 to TRBJ1-1, with TRBD1 identical over 8 bases. V lost 4 bases and J lost 6; bases outside the gene matches: 4. CDR3 length: 13 residues. CDR1 and CDR2 (germline): LNHDA, SQIVND (reference sequence). CDR3 in amino acids: CASSTWTGPEAFF. The CDR3 coding sequence is TGTGCCAGTAGTACGTGGACAGGGCCTGAAGCTTTCTTT. The full variable domain, with the rest looked up from reference TRBV19 and TRBJ1-1, is DGGITQSPKYLFRKEGQNVTLSCEQNLNHDAMYWYRQDPGQGLRLIYYSQIVNDFQKGDIAEGYSVSREKKESFPLTVTSAQKNPTAFYLCASSTWTGPEAFFGQGTRLTVV.

CDR3 bases: TGTGCCAGCAGTGAAGCGCCCCGGGGGGCAGATACGCAGTATTTT. Translating gives CASSEAPRGADTQYF. This chain uses TRBV2 with TRBJ2-3, with 7 bases identical to TRBD2. CDR1 is SNHLY and CDR2 is FYNNEI in the germline V gene. CDR3 length equals 15 residues. V shed 0 bases and J 4 bases; nucleotides not matched to a gene: 4.

The chain has TRBV14 and TRBJ2-2; D uncertain. The germline gives CDR1 SGHDN, CDR2 FVKESK. The CDR3 has 13 amino acids. The germline V and J ends were trimmed by 4 bases and 6 bases, with 9 bases remaining between them. DNA of the CDR3: TGTGCCAGCAGCCCCAGGACCTCCGGGGAGCTGTTTTTT. This codes for CASSPRTSGELFF.

The chain employs TRBV10-3 and TRBJ2-2, with 8 positions matching TRBD2. There are 15 residues in the CDR3. J gave up 4 bases and V 10 bases, and 11 bases lay outside the gene matches. The germline gives CDR1 ENHRY, CDR2 SYGVKD. The CDR3 DNA follows: TGTGCCACACAGAGCCTAGCGGGTCGCACCGGGGAGCTGTTTTTT. This gives the protein CATQSLAGRTGELFF.

The chain recombines TRBV9 with TRBJ2-7; D is possibly TRBD1 (6 bases). V dropped 4 bases and J dropped 3 bases, with 14 bases sitting between them. In germline, CDR1 is SGDLS, CDR2 YYNGEE. CDR3 length: 14 amino acids. The CDR3 DNA reads TGTGCCAGCAGCTTATGGGACAAGGGCTACGAGCAGTACTTC. Translated, it gives CASSLWDKGYEQYF.

This sequence joins TRBV29-1 and TRBJ1-1; unclear D gene. Germline V lookup: CDR1 SQVTM, CDR2 ANQGSEA. There are 13 residues in the CDR3. V lost 0 bases and J 5 bases, leaving 10 bases between the germline ends. This CDR3 reads CSVEEQQRTEAFF. CDR3 DNA sequence: TGCAGCGTTGAAGAACAGCAGAGGACTGAAGCTTTCTTT.

This clone was seen just once. The chain has TRBV29-1 and TRBJ2-3, with TRBD2 matching over 9 bases. The CDR3 covers 14 residues. After removal of 5 bases from V and 3 bases from J, the junction contained 6 bases not matched to a gene. The germline CDR1 and CDR2 sequences are SQVTM and ANQGSEA. CDR3 in DNA: TGCAGCGTTCGGCCTAGCGGGAAGACAGATACGCAGTATTTT. Translating gives CSVRPSGKTDTQYF.

V gene TRBV10-3 combines with J gene TRBJ1-1, with TRBD1 matching 8 bases. The ends lost 3 bases at V and 2 bases at J; junction bases unmatched: 2. The V gene's germline CDR1 is ENHRY and CDR2 SYGVKD. This CDR3 has 14 residues. CDR3 amino acids: CAISDRGLNTEAFF. DNA of the CDR3: TGTGCCATCAGTGACAGGGGGCTAAACACTGAAGCTTTCTTT.

The chain uses TRBV2 and TRBJ1-2; D is possibly TRBD1 (5 bases). Germline V gene lookup returns CDR1 SNHLY and CDR2 FYNNEI. V shed 2 bases and J shed 8 bases, with 9 bases lying between them. This CDR3 spans 12 amino acids. The CDR3 protein is CASSELWGGYTF. In DNA form, the CDR3 reads TGTGCCAGCAGTGAACTGTGGGGCGGCTACACCTTC.

The chain couples TRBV15 to TRBJ1-3; D is unresolved. There are 16 residues in the CDR3. Per germline, CDR1 LNHNV and CDR2 YYDKDF (reference sequence). Trimming pared 3 bases from V and 0 bases from J, leaving 12 bases between. This CDR3 reads CATSRDVRFSGNTIYF. The DNA for the CDR3 is TGTGCCACCAGCAGGGACGTCCGGTTCTCTGGAAACACCATATATTTT.

The table lists this clone with a count of one. CDR3 bases: TGTGCCAGCAGTGGGGACAGGGGGCGGGGAGAGACCCAGTACTTC. It is translated as CASSGDRGRGETQYF. This sequence joins TRBV2 and TRBJ2-5; TRBD1 aligns across 12 bases. The germline V gene encodes CDR1 SNHLY and CDR2 FYNNEI. Losses at the gene ends were 4 bases for V and 4 bases for J; bases not matched to a gene: 4. The CDR3 has 15 residues.

This sequence joins TRBV29-1 and TRBJ1-2; D may be TRBD1 (6 bases). V was shortened by 7 bases and J by 6 bases, with 12 bases between the two germline ends. Germline CDR1 SQVTM, CDR2 ANQGSEA. The CDR3 is 11 residues long. The CDR3 DNA follows: TGCAGCGGCCAAACAGGGAATGGCTACACCTTC. It codes for CSGQTGNGYTF.

This sequence joins TRBV27 and TRBJ2-3; 9 bases map to TRBD2. V dropped 3 bases and J dropped 3; count of bases not matched to a gene: 4. This CDR3 comprises 15 residues. The germline V gene encodes CDR1 MNHEY and CDR2 SMNVEV (reference sequence). CDR3 sequence: CASSFGSGGTDTQYF. The DNA of the CDR3 is TGTGCCAGCAGTTTTGGTAGCGGGGGTACAGATACGCAGTATTTT.

By share, this clone counts as medium-sized. CDR3 sequence (DNA): TGTGCCAGCAGTGAAACTTCTGAAGCTTTCTTT. Translation: CASSETSEAFF. V usage is TRBV25-1 and J usage is TRBJ1-1, with no clear D. CDR3 length equals 11 residues. Germline V CDR1 and CDR2: MGHDK, SYGVNS. Trimming stripped 2 bases from V and 6 bases from J, with 4 bases between. The variable domain in full, with the rest retrieved from reference TRBV25-1 and TRBJ1-1, is EADIYQTPRYLVIGTGKKITLECSQTMGHDKMYWYQQDPGMELHLIHYSYGVNSTEKGDLSSESTVSRIRTEHFPLTLESARPSHTSQYLCASSETSEAFFGQGTRLTVV.

V is TRBV6-1 and J is TRBJ2-5; D gene unclear. The CDR3 loop spans 14 amino acids. Germline lookup yields CDR1 MNHNS and CDR2 SASEGT. V lost 2 bases, J lost 1 base, and 8 bases lay in between. The CDR3 region is CASSEMYSQETQYF. DNA of the CDR3: TGTGCCAGCAGTGAAATGTACAGCCAAGAGACCCAGTACTTC.